This TCR beta chain stems from a study of shared clonotypes between healthy human individuals. CD4+ cells yielded CD45RA+ naive and CD45RA-negative memory subsets. Trimming left V 5 bases short and J 4 bases short, with 13 bases between. CDR3 length equals 14 residues. The germline CDR1 and CDR2 sequences are MNHEY and SMNVEV (reference sequence). This clone was observed a few times. On sorted subsets, replicate PCRs used 150 to 250 ng DNA, or roughly 30,000 T cell genomes. TCRdb's table, derived via immunoSEQ multiplex PCR, lists solely in-frame clones and lacks some. The sample has 2 million to 2.5 million clones; approximately 96% are singletons.

The gene calls are TRBV27 and TRBJ2-3; D perhaps matches TRBD1 (6 bases). The origin of this receptor is a man younger than 35 in good health. The sample comprised naive CD4+ T cells sorted from blood. The subset denotes: CD45RA+ positively selected. CDR3 DNA sequence: TGTGCCAGCAGTACTAGGGGGTGGGCAGATACGCAGTATTTT. This encodes CASSTRGWADTQYF.